These 20 T cell receptor beta chains came from one sample sequenced in a study of blood T cell repertoires in COVID-19. Profiled with immunoSEQ multiplex PCR; TCRdb holds only in-frame clones, not every one. Found here are some 350,000 clones, 80% to 90% of them singletons; the top ten hold less than 6%. Input material: PBMCs or T cells enriched from blood (not recorded which). Source of these receptors: a woman under 40 who had recovered from COVID-19.

The chain uses TRBV5-1 and TRBJ2-1, with no clear D. There are 15 residues in the CDR3. Trimming pared 1 base from V and 5 bases from J, leaving 13 bases between. Germline values: CDR1 SGHRS, CDR2 YFSETQ. CDR3 sequence: CASSLRAHTDNEQFF. The CDR3 region has the DNA TGCGCCAGCAGCTTGAGAGCGCATACTGACAATGAGCAGTTCTTC.

The chain combines TRBV19 with TRBJ1-2; tentative D call: TRBD1 (5 bases). Trimming pared 5 bases from V and 8 bases from J, leaving 21 bases between. The CDR3 has 15 amino acids. Germline CDR1 is LNHDA and CDR2 is SQIVND (reference sequence). The CDR3: CASSPRDGGFDGYTF. CDR3 DNA: TGTGCCAGTAGTCCCAGGGATGGGGGGTTTGACGGCTACACCTTC.

This CDR3 is CASSLGAGRGQPQHF. DNA of the CDR3: TGTGCCAGTAGTTTGGGAGCAGGGAGGGGGCAGCCCCAGCATTTT. V gene TRBV19 combines with J gene TRBJ1-5; D may be TRBD1 (6 bases). This CDR3 spans 15 amino acids. Trimming left V 5 bases short and J 7 bases short, with 18 bases between. CDR1 is LNHDA, CDR2 SQIVND, per germline (reference sequence).

The chain couples TRBV5-1 to TRBJ2-7; 7 positions match TRBD1. V dropped 2 bases and J dropped 7; count of bases not matched to a gene: 9. The CDR3 sequence is 14 residues long. Germline-derived CDR1 and CDR2 are SGHRS and YFSETQ. This CDR3 reads CASSFSQGLGEQYF. The CDR3 nucleotides are TGCGCCAGCAGCTTTTCACAGGGGTTAGGGGAGCAGTACTTC.

The chain has TRBV7-3 and TRBJ2-5; no clear D gene. This CDR3 is built from 14 residues. The ends were cut back, 5 bases at V and 1 base at J, with 11 bases in the middle. Germline CDR1 and CDR2: SGHTA and FQGTGA. The CDR3 region is CASSPTSGQETQYF. The CDR3 bases are TGTGCCAGCAGCCCCACTTCGGGCCAAGAGACCCAGTACTTC.

V gene TRBV3-1 (or the pseudogene TRBV3-2) combines with J gene TRBJ2-6, with D possibly being TRBD2 (6 bases). Germline CDR1 LGHDT, CDR2 YNNKEL (reference sequence). This CDR3 comprises 15 residues. V dropped 1 base and J dropped 2 bases, with 6 bases sitting between them. The CDR3 sequence: CASSQAGAGANVLTF. CDR3 nucleotides: TGTGCCAGCAGCCAAGCGGGGGCTGGGGCCAACGTCCTGACTTTC.

The chain combines TRBV28 with TRBJ1-6; 7 bases are a match to TRBD1. Germline CDR1 is MDHEN and CDR2 is SYDVKM. The CDR3 length is 15 residues. V shed 6 bases, J shed 4 bases, and the junction held 6 bases outside the gene matches. The CDR3 nucleotides are TGTGCCAGCAGAGACGGGACAGCGTATAATTCACCCCTCCACTTT. Its protein product is CASRDGTAYNSPLHF.

The rearrangement uses TRBV5-1 and TRBJ2-5, with TRBD1 matching over 9 bases. CDR3 length: 15 residues. Germline CDR1 SGHRS, CDR2 YFSETQ. Trimming removed 3 bases from V and 3 bases from J; junction bases left unmatched: 6. The CDR3 reads CASSSGQGGEETQYF. CDR3 sequence (DNA): TGCGCCAGCAGCTCGGGACAGGGAGGTGAAGAGACCCAGTACTTC.

This chain joins TRBV19 and TRBJ1-3; D gene unclear. The CDR3 has 17 amino acids. The germline CDR1 and CDR2 sequences are LNHDA and SQIVND (reference sequence). Deletions cut 9 bases from V and 0 bases from J, with 21 bases between. CDR3 coding DNA: TGTGCCAGCCATAAGGCAAGACAAATTAACTCTGGAAACACCATATATTTT. Protein sequence: CASHKARQINSGNTIYF.

The chain carries TRBV6-1 and TRBJ1-2; D remains ambiguous. The CDR3 sequence is 16 residues long. V was cut by 0 bases and J by 1 base, with 12 bases left in between. Per the germline V gene, CDR1 is MNHNS and CDR2 is SASEGT. Written as DNA, the CDR3 is TGTGCCAGCAGTGAAGCATCGCTGCCCGGTAACTATGGCTACACCTTC. Its translation: CASSEASLPGNYGYTF.

This chain uses TRBV6-5 with TRBJ2-7, with D tentatively TRBD2 (6 bases). Germline assignment: CDR1 MNHEY and CDR2 SVGAGI. This CDR3 region has 12 residues. V lost 7 bases to trimming and J lost 3 bases, with 10 bases between them. The CDR3 bases are TGTGCCAGCATGGAGGGTATCTACGAGCAGTACTTC. This encodes CASMEGIYEQYF.

This clone showed up just once. The genes are TRBV27 and TRBJ1-4, with D hard to call. Trimming shortened V by 6 bases and J by 0 bases, and 11 bases separated the two germline ends. The CDR3 has 15 residues. In germline, CDR1 is MNHEY, CDR2 SMNVEV (reference sequence). CDR3 in DNA: TGTGCCAGCAGCCCGTTCCGCGCAACTAATGAAAAACTGTTTTTT. It codes for CASSPFRATNEKLFF.

DNA of the CDR3: TGCGCCAGCAGCTTGGAAGGTCAGGCCTATGGCTACACCTTC. This encodes CASSLEGQAYGYTF. This chain links TRBV5-1 with TRBJ1-2; D is uncertain. V gave up 0 bases and J gave up 4 bases, with 10 bases separating them. The CDR3 runs 14 residues. CDR1 SGHRS and CDR2 YFSETQ come from the germline V gene.

This chain uses TRBV6-5 with TRBJ2-7; TRBD1 is a possible D gene (5 bases). The CDR3 runs to 14 residues. Trimming took 2 bases from V and 3 from J, leaving 11 bases between them. Germline V gives CDR1 MNHEY, CDR2 SVGAGI. For the CDR3, the DNA is TGTGCCAGCAGTTACAGGGGAAGAAGCTACGAGCAGTACTTC. This encodes CASSYRGRSYEQYF.

The rearrangement links TRBV4-1 to TRBJ2-7; tentatively, D is TRBD2 (5 bases). Germline loops: CDR1 MGHRA, CDR2 YSYEKL. CDR3 length equals 15 residues. V lost 4 bases, J lost 5 bases, and 18 bases lay in between. The CDR3 DNA is TGCGCCAGCAGCCGTCAGGCCGGGGTTCGAGACGAGCAGTACTTC. It codes for CASSRQAGVRDEQYF.

The chain links TRBV2 to TRBJ1-2; no reliable D call. From germline, CDR1 is SNHLY and CDR2 FYNNEI. Trimming took off 3 bases at V and 13 bases at J, with 12 bases between the two ends. This CDR3 is 11 amino acids long. CDR3 nucleotides: TGTGCCAGCAGTGACACGGAGGTGCGCACCTTC. Residues: CASSDTEVRTF.

This chain joins TRBV4-3 and TRBJ2-2; no clear D. The CDR3 spans 15 residues. Germline V gene lookup returns CDR1 LGHNA and CDR2 YSLEER. Trimming shortened V by 0 bases and J by 6 bases, and 11 bases separated the two germline ends. The CDR3 DNA reads TGCGCCAGCAGCCAAGATCACCTTGGCCCCGGGGAGCTGTTTTTT. Its translation is CASSQDHLGPGELFF.

The chain employs TRBV7-2 and TRBJ2-7; 9 bases match TRBD1. V was clipped by 5 bases and J by 2 bases; unmatched bases: 7. Germline CDR1 reads SGHTA; CDR2 reads FQGNSA. The CDR3 length is 15 residues. CDR3 loop: CASSTTGTGPYEQYF. The CDR3 DNA reads TGTGCCAGCAGCACTACCGGGACAGGGCCCTACGAGCAGTACTTC.

This clone was recorded once. The rearrangement links TRBV7-8 to TRBJ1-1, with D perhaps TRBD1 (5 bases). The V and J ends lost 6 bases and 0 bases respectively, with 17 bases between them. The germline V gene has CDR1 SGHVS and CDR2 FQNEAQ. The CDR3 is 16 amino acids. The CDR3 here is CASRPSGGFMNTEAFF. The CDR3 DNA sequence: TGTGCCAGCAGACCATCCGGGGGATTTATGAACACTGAAGCTTTCTTT.

The rearrangement uses TRBV10-3 and TRBJ2-3; TRBD1 aligns across 7 bases. CDR3 length equals 16 residues. Germline V gene lookup returns CDR1 ENHRY and CDR2 SYGVKD. V lost 6 bases to trimming and J lost 5 bases; unmatched junction nucleotides: 14. The CDR3 loop is CAISSVLTGLRDTQYF. For the CDR3, the DNA is TGTGCCATCAGCTCGGTGCTGACAGGGTTGAGAGATACGCAGTATTTT.